These 24 T cell receptor beta chains were sequenced from one sample in a study of blood T cell repertoires in COVID-19. The protocol was immunoSEQ multiplex PCR, while the TCRdb copy is restricted to in-frame clones and leaves out a portion. The repertoire holds about 270,000 clones, approximately 87% seen once, with approximately 12% in the top ten. The sample was peripheral blood. The receptors were gathered from a woman under 40 with COVID-19, enrolled during active disease.

In this sample, this clone turned up a few times. The chain recombines TRBV3-1 (or the pseudogene TRBV3-2) with TRBJ1-1; unclear D gene. The CDR3 sequence is 15 residues long. V lost 1 base and J 9 bases, leaving 18 bases between the germline ends. Germline V lookup: CDR1 LGHDT, CDR2 YNNKEL (reference sequence). The CDR3 DNA is TGTGCCAGCAGCCAAGGACTGTTGGGCGGGATCCAAGCTTTCTTT. Amino acid sequence: CASSQGLLGGIQAFF.

CDR3 bases: TGTGCCAGTAGGTTGGGCAACTCCTACGAGCAGTACTTC. This sequence encodes CASRLGNSYEQYF. The V call is TRBV19, the J call TRBJ2-7; D gene unclear. This CDR3 has 13 amino acids. Per the germline V gene, CDR1 is LNHDA and CDR2 is SQIVND (reference sequence). Trimming removed 6 bases at V and 0 bases at J, with 9 bases between.

The chain carries TRBV14 and TRBJ2-5; maybe TRBD2 (5 bases). The length of the CDR3 is 15 residues. Trimming removed 4 bases at V and 4 bases at J, with 16 bases between. The germline V gene has CDR1 SGHDN and CDR2 FVKESK. CDR3 region: CASSPGVGRRETQYF. Here the CDR3 DNA reads TGTGCCAGCAGCCCCGGGGTAGGTCGTCGAGAGACCCAGTACTTC.

This chain joins TRBV7-8 and TRBJ2-5, with 7 bases identical to TRBD2. CDR3 size: 15 residues. CDR1 is SGHVS and CDR2 is FQNEAQ in the germline V gene. V gave up 3 bases and J gave up 2 bases; unmatched junction bases: 6. The CDR3 DNA sequence: TGTGCCAGCAGCTTGAGTGGGGGGGTACAAGAGACCCAGTACTTC. The encoded protein is CASSLSGGVQETQYF.

V is TRBV2 and J is TRBJ2-2; D is unresolved. Trimming took 2 bases from V and 6 from J, leaving 10 bases between them. The germline CDR1 and CDR2 sequences are SNHLY and FYNNEI. The CDR3 consists of 14 residues. The CDR3 DNA is TGTGCCAGCAGTGAAAGACTTCCTGCCGGGGAGCTGTTTTTT. Its protein is CASSERLPAGELFF.

Only one count was recorded for this clone. CDR3 DNA: TGCGCCAGCAGCCAAGCCCACCCACTAGCGGGGGGGCTTAATGAGCAGTTCTTC. This codes for CASSQAHPLAGGLNEQFF. The J gene is TRBJ2-1, the V gene TRBV4-1; 13 bases align to TRBD2. The CDR3 covers 18 residues. Per germline, CDR1 MGHRA and CDR2 YSYEKL. V gave up 1 base and J gave up 7 bases; unmatched junction bases: 10.

V usage is TRBV4-1 and J usage is TRBJ2-3, with 7 positions matching TRBD1. After removal of 4 bases from V and 4 bases from J, the junction contained 11 bases not matched to a gene. The CDR3 has 16 residues. Germline CDR1 is MGHRA and CDR2 is YSYEKL. The CDR3 coding sequence is TGCGCCAGCAGCCTCTCGACAGGGAAAGGTCCAGATACGCAGTATTTT. This sequence encodes CASSLSTGKGPDTQYF.

The CDR3 loop is CSGTGASEAFF. The CDR3 nucleotides are TGCAGCGGGACAGGGGCAAGTGAAGCTTTCTTT. The genes are TRBV29-1 and TRBJ1-1; 9 bases align to TRBD1. The CDR3 spans 11 residues. J was trimmed by 7 bases and V by 7 bases; bases with no gene match: 4. Germline V gene data show CDR1 as SQVTM and CDR2 as ANQGSEA.

This chain joins TRBV28 and TRBJ2-2; 9 nucleotides match TRBD1. The CDR3 extends over 15 amino acids. Germline trimming cut 3 bases from V and 7 bases from J; bases unmatched to any gene: 6. CDR1 is MDHEN and CDR2 is SYDVKM in the germline V gene. The CDR3: CASSFGTGLSGELFF. The CDR3, as DNA: TGTGCCAGCAGTTTCGGGACAGGGCTAAGCGGGGAGCTGTTTTTT.

This clone was seen only once. This sequence joins TRBV19 and TRBJ2-1; TRBD1 matches at 9 bases. J was trimmed by 8 bases and V by 5 bases; bases with no gene match: 10. The CDR3 totals 15 residues. CDR1 LNHDA and CDR2 SQIVND come from the germline V gene (reference sequence). The CDR3 region has the DNA TGTGCCAGTAGTGTGGGACAGGGTGTCTTCGATGAGCAGTTCTTC. This codes for CASSVGQGVFDEQFF.

This clone has a handful of counts. J is TRBJ1-6 and V is TRBV10-2; D not resolved. The CDR3 has 14 amino acids. Germline V gene lookup returns CDR1 WSHSY and CDR2 SAAADI. V lost 6 bases and J 8 bases, leaving 14 bases between the germline ends. The CDR3 protein is CASRQSGRDSPLHF. The DNA for the CDR3 is TGCGCCAGCAGGCAATCGGGGAGGGATTCACCCCTCCACTTT.

This clone appeared once. The rearrangement uses TRBV3-1 (or the pseudogene TRBV3-2) and TRBJ1-2; 7 nucleotides line up with TRBD1. This CDR3 region has 15 residues. CDR1 LGHDT and CDR2 YNNKEL come from the germline V gene (reference sequence). V trimming: 1 base; J trimming: 4 bases; junction bases outside the gene matches: 6. This chain's CDR3 is CASSQGGTAFYGYTF. For the CDR3, the DNA is TGTGCCAGCAGCCAAGGTGGGACAGCCTTCTATGGCTACACCTTC.

The gene calls are TRBV18 and TRBJ1-6; unclear D gene. Germline CDR1 and CDR2: KGHSH and LQKENI. Trimming took off 3 bases at V and 8 bases at J, with 11 bases between the two ends. The CDR3 is made up of 14 amino acids. The CDR3 DNA follows: TGTGCCAGCTCACCGTTCCCCGAGGATTCACCCCTCCACTTT. Translating it yields CASSPFPEDSPLHF.

This chain links TRBV21-1 with TRBJ1-6; TRBD1, the D gene given by the table, was not confirmed from the DNA. TRBV21-1 is assigned pseudogene status. The CDR3 loop spans 16 amino acids. The CDR3: CASSKERGVFLTPLHF. Here the CDR3 DNA reads TGTGCCAGCAGCAAGGAAAGGGGTGTCTTTTTGACACCCCTCCACTTT.

V is TRBV7-2 and J is TRBJ2-2; D unresolved. V shed 1 base and J shed 0 bases, with 6 bases lying between them. Per germline, CDR1 SGHTA and CDR2 FQGNSA. The CDR3 covers 15 residues. CDR3 amino acids: CASSLGRSNTGELFF. In DNA form, the CDR3 reads TGTGCCAGCAGCTTAGGTCGGTCGAACACCGGGGAGCTGTTTTTT.

The rearrangement joins TRBV15 to TRBJ1-6; D call uncertain. Germline loops: CDR1 LNHNV, CDR2 YYDKDF (reference sequence). The CDR3 is 16 amino acids. V lost 0 bases, J lost 5 bases, and 11 bases lay in between. The chain's CDR3 is CATSREGAAHNSPLHF. CDR3 nucleotide sequence: TGTGCCACCAGCAGAGAAGGAGCGGCCCATAATTCACCCCTCCACTTT.

V gene TRBV29-1 combines with J gene TRBJ1-1; 11 bases are shared with TRBD1. Germline CDR1 SQVTM, CDR2 ANQGSEA. CDR3 size: 13 residues. Trimming removed 6 bases from V and 5 bases from J; junction bases left unmatched: 5. CDR3 protein: CSVAGQGGTEAFF. The CDR3 DNA reads TGCAGCGTGGCGGGACAGGGGGGAACTGAAGCTTTCTTT.

The chain is built from TRBV15 and TRBJ2-7; the match to TRBD1 covers 11 bases. After removal of 3 bases from V and 3 bases from J, the junction contained 4 bases not matched to a gene. The CDR3 sequence is 15 residues long. Per the germline V gene, CDR1 is LNHNV and CDR2 is YYDKDF (reference sequence). CDR3 DNA: TGTGCCACCAGCAGTGGGACAGGGGGAAGCTACGAGCAGTACTTC. It specifies CATSSGTGGSYEQYF.

The genes are TRBV19 and TRBJ2-1, with a possible D match to TRBD1 (5 bases). Trimming pared 3 bases from V and 3 bases from J, leaving 12 bases between. The CDR3 is 15 amino acids. Germline loops: CDR1 LNHDA, CDR2 SQIVND (reference sequence). This chain's CDR3 is CASSMGQGNYNEQFF. The CDR3 DNA sequence: TGTGCCAGTAGTATGGGGCAGGGTAACTACAATGAGCAGTTCTTC. The full variable domain, completed using reference TRBV19 and TRBJ2-1, is DGGITQSPKYLFRKEGQNVTLSCEQNLNHDAMYWYRQDPGQGLRLIYYSQIVNDFQKGDIAEGYSVSREKKESFPLTVTSAQKNPTAFYLCASSMGQGNYNEQFFGPGTRLTVL.

The V gene is TRBV11-2, the J gene TRBJ2-7; TRBD1 might be the D (6 bases). Germline V gene data show CDR1 as SGHAT and CDR2 as FQNNGV. V lost 5 bases and J lost 1, with 12 bases in between. The CDR3 extends over 14 amino acids. CDR3 protein: CASSALGQSYEQYF. CDR3 in DNA: TGTGCCAGCAGCGCCCTTGGACAGTCCTACGAGCAGTACTTC.

The chain recombines TRBV5-4 with TRBJ1-1, with 7 bases identical to TRBD1. Germline values: CDR1 SGHNT, CDR2 YYREEE (reference sequence). V lost 6 bases to trimming and J lost 1 base; unmatched junction nucleotides: 12. This CDR3 is 16 amino acids long. In nucleotides, the CDR3 is TGTGCCAGCACCACAGGGGACCTTACCCCGAACACTGAAGCTTTCTTT. The encoded protein is CASTTGDLTPNTEAFF.

The rearrangement joins TRBV5-1 to TRBJ1-1, with D maybe TRBD1 (6 bases). From germline, CDR1 is SGHRS and CDR2 YFSETQ. The length of the CDR3 is 14 residues. Trimming removed 2 bases from V and 5 bases from J, with 13 bases in between. The CDR3 reads CASSLQGGVTEAFF. In nucleotides, the CDR3 is TGCGCCAGCAGCTTACAGGGTGGGGTTACTGAAGCTTTCTTT.

This chain joins TRBV6-6 and TRBJ2-5, with a tentative D call TRBD1 (6 bases). The CDR3 is made up of 14 amino acids. V lost 7 bases to trimming and J lost 6 bases, with 18 bases between them. Germline V gene sequence: CDR1 MNHNY, CDR2 SVGAGI (reference sequence). The CDR3 bases are TGTGCCAGCATGATCAGAGGACAGCCACAGACCCAGTACTTC. This codes for CASMIRGQPQTQYF.

The CDR3 loop reads CASSQGTSGKETQYF. CDR3 DNA: TGTGCCAGCAGCCAAGGGACTAGCGGGAAAGAGACCCAGTACTTC. V is TRBV4-2 and J is TRBJ2-5, with 12 bases fitting TRBD2. Germline CDR1 reads LGHNA; CDR2 reads YNFKEQ. The trim removed 1 base at V and 3 bases at J, leaving 0 bases unmatched. The CDR3 is 15 residues long.